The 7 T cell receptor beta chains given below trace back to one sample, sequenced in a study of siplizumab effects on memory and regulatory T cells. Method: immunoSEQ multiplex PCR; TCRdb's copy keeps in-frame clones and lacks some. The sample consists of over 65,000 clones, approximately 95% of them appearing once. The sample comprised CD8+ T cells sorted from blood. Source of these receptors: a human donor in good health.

This CDR3 is CASSLRLAYEQYF. As DNA, the CDR3 is TGTGCCAGTAGTTTACGACTAGCCTACGAGCAGTACTTC. The chain carries TRBV19 and TRBJ2-7; D might be TRBD2 (6 bases). CDR3 length: 13 amino acids. The V gene lost 5 bases and the J gene lost 2 bases, with 10 bases spanning the gap. CDR1 and CDR2 (germline): LNHDA, SQIVND (reference sequence).

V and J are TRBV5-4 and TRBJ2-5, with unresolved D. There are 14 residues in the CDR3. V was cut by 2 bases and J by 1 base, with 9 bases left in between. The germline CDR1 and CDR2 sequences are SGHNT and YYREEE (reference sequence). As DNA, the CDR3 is TGTGCCAGCAGCTTAGGAGCTTTCCAAGAGACCCAGTACTTC. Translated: CASSLGAFQETQYF.

CDR3 coding DNA: TGTGCCAGCAGTCCGGTCCAACCTCCTCCGGATCAACTCCACTTT. It is translated as CASSPVQPPPDQLHF. The genes are TRBV6-5 and TRBJ1-6; D not resolved. Trimming removed 5 bases from V and 16 bases from J, with 24 bases in between. The V gene's germline CDR1 is MNHEY and CDR2 SVGAGI. The CDR3 runs to 15 residues.

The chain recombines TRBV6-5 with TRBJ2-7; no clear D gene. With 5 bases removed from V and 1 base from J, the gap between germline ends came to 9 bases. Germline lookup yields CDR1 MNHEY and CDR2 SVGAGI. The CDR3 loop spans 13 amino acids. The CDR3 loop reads CASSQSESYEQYF. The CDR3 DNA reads TGTGCCAGCAGTCAATCGGAGTCCTACGAGCAGTACTTC.

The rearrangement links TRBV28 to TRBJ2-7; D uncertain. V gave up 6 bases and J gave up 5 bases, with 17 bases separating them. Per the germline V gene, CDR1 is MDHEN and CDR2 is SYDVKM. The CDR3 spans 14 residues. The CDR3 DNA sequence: TGTGCCAGCAGAATACAGCGTGGTGAGGACGAGCAGTACTTC. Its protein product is CASRIQRGEDEQYF.

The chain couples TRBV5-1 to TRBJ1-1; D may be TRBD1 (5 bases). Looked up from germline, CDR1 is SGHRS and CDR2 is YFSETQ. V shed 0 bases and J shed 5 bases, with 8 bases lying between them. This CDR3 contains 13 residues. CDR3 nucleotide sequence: TGCGCCAGCAGCTTGGTAGGGACTACTGAAGCTTTCTTT. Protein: CASSLVGTTEAFF.

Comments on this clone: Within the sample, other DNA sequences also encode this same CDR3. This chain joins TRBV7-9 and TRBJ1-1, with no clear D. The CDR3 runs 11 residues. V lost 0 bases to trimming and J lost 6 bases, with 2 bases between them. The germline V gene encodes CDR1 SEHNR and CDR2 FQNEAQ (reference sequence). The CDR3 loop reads CASSLAPEAFF. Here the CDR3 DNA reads TGTGCCAGCAGCTTAGCCCCTGAAGCTTTCTTT.